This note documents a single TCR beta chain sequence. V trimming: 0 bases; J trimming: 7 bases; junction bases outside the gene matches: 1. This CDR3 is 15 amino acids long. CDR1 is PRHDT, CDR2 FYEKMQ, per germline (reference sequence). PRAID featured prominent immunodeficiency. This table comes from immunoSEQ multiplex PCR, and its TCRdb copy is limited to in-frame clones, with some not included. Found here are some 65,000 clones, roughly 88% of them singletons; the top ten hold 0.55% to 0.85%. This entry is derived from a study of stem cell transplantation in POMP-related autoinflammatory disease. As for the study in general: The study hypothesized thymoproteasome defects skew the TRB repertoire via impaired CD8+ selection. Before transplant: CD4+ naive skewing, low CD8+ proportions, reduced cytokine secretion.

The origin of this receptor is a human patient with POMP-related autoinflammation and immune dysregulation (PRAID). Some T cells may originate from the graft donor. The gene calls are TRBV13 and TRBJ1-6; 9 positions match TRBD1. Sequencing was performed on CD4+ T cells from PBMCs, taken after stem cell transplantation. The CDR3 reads CASSLGGTGNSPLHF. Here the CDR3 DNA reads TGTGCCAGCAGCTTAGGCGGGACAGGGAATTCACCCCTCCACTTT.